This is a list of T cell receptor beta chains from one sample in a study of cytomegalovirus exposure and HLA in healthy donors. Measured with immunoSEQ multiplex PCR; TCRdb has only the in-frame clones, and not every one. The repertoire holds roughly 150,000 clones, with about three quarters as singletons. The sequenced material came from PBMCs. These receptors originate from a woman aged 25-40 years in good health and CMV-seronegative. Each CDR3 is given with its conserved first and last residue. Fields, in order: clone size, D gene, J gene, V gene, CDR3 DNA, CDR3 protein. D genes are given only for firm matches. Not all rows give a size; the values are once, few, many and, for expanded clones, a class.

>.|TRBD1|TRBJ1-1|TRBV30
TGTGCCTGGACCTTCCGGGACAGGAACACTGAAGCTTTCTTT
CAWTFRDRNTEAFF
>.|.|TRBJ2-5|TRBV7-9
TGTGCCAGCAGCTTAACCACAGGGCAAGAGACCCAGTACTTC
CASSLTTGQETQYF
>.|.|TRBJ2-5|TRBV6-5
TGTGCCAGCAGTTACGGGGGGGCCTTTGAGACCCAGTACTTC
CASSYGGAFETQYF
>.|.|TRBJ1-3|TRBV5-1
TGCGCCAGCAGCCCGGGGGGCTCTGGAAACACCATATATTTT
CASSPGGSGNTIYF
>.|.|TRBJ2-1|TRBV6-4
TGTGCCAGCAGCGCTATTAGCGGCCCCTACAATGAGCAGTTCTTC
CASSAISGPYNEQFF
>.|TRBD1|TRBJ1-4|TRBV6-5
TGTGCCAGCAGGACCGGGACAGGGGAGGAAAAACTGTTTTTT
CASRTGTGEEKLFF
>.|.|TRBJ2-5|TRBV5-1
TGCGCCAGCAGCTTGGTGACAGGCCAAGAGACCCAGTACTTC
CASSLVTGQETQYF
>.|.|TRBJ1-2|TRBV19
TGTGCCAGTAGACTTCCCCCTAATGGCTACACCTTC
CASRLPPNGYTF
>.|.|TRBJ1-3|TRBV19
TGTGCCAGTAGTATAGCCAGAGCGGCAGCCTCTGGAAACACCATATATTTT
CASSIARAAASGNTIYF
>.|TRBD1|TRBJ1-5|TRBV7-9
TGTTCCAGCAGCCGTGACAGGGTGGAGCAGCCCCAGCATTTT
CSSSRDRVEQPQHF
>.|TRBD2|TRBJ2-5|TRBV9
TGTGCCAGCAGCGGGACTAGCGGGAGTGGAGAGACCCAGTACTTC
CASSGTSGSGETQYF
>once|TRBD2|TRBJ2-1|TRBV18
TGTGCCAGCTCACCGGGACTAGCTGATACCGATGAGCAGTTCTTC
CASSPGLADTDEQFF
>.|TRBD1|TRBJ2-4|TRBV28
TGTGCCAGCAGTCCAGGGACAGGGGGATACATTCAGTACTTC
CASSPGTGGYIQYF
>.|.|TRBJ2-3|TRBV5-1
TGCGCCAGCAGCTTGGCTCGGTCTCGGGAGTCGGGCACAGATACGCAGTATTTT
CASSLARSRESGTDTQYF
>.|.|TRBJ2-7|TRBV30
TGTGCCTGGAGTCTCGTCTACGAGCAGTACTTC
CAWSLVYEQYF
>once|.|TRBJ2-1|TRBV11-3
TGTGCCAGCAGCAACTCACATCGGACTGTGACGATGGAGCAGTTCTTC
CASSNSHRTVTMEQFF
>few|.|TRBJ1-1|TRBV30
TGTGCCTGGACCTCGGGGGGGAGGGACACTGAAGCTTTCTTT
CAWTSGGRDTEAFF
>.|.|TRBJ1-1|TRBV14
TGTGCCAGCAGCCTGCGCGCGAGGGGGTACGAAGCTTTCTTT
CASSLRARGYEAFF